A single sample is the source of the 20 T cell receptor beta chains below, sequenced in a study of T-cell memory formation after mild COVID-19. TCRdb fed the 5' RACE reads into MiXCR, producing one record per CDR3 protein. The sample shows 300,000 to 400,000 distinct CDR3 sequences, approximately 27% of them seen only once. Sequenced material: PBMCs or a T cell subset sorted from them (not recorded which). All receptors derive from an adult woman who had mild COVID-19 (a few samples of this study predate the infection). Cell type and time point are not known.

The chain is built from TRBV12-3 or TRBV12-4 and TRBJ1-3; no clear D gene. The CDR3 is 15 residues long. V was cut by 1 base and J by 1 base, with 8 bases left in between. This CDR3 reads CASSLVFVSGNTIYF. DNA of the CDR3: TGTGCCAGCAGTTTAGTGTTTGTTTCTGGAAACACCATATATTTT.

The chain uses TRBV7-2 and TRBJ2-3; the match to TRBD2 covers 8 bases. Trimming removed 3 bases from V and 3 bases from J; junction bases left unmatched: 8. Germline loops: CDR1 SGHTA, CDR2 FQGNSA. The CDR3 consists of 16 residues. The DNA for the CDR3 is TGTGCCAGCAGCTTGGCTCCCGGGACTAGAACAGATACGCAGTATTTT. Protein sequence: CASSLAPGTRTDTQYF.

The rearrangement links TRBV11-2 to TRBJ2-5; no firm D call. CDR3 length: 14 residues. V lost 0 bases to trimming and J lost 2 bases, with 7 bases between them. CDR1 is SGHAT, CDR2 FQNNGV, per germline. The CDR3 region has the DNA TGTGCCAGCAGCTTAGATAGGCAGCAAGAGACCCAGTACTTC. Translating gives CASSLDRQQETQYF.

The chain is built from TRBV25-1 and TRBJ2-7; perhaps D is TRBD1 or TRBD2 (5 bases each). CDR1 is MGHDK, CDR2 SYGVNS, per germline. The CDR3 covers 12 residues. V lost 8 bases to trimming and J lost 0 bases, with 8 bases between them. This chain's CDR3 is CASRDHSYEQYF. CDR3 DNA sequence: TGTGCCAGCCGGGACCACTCCTACGAGCAGTACTTC.

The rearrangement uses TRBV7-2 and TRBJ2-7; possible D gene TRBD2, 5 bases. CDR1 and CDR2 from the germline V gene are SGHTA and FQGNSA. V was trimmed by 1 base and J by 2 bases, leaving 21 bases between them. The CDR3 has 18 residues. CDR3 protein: CASSLGEITPSAPYEQYF. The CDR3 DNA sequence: TGTGCCAGCAGCTTAGGGGAGATTACCCCCTCTGCCCCCTACGAGCAGTACTTC.

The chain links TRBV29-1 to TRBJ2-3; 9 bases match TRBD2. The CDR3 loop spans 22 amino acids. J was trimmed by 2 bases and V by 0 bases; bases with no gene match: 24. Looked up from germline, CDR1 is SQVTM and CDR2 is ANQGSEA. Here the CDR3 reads CSVEDPFVGRVSAGGHTDTQYF. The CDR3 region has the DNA TGCAGCGTTGAAGATCCTTTCGTTGGTAGGGTGTCGGCGGGAGGGCACACAGATACGCAGTATTTT.

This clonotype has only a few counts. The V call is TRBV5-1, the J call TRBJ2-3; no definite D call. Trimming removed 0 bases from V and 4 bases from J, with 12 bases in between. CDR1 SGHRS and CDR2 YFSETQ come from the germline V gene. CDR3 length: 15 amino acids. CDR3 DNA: TGCGCCAGCAGCTTGGCTTGGCGAGAGGCAGATACGCAGTATTTT. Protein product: CASSLAWREADTQYF. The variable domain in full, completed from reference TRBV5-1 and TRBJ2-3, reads KAGVTQTPRYLIKTRGQQVTLSCSPISGHRSVSWYQQTPGQGLQFLFEYFSETQRNKGNFPGRFSGRQFSNSRSEMNVSTLELGDSALYLCASSLAWREADTQYFGPGTRLTVL.

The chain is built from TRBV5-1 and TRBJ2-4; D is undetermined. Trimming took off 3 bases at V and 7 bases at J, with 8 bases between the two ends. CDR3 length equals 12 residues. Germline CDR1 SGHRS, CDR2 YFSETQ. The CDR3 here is CASSSDGNIQYF. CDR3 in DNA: TGCGCCAGCAGCTCGGATGGGAACATTCAGTACTTC.

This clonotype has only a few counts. CDR3 coding DNA: TGTGCCAGCAGTTACGGCAACTACGAGCAGTACTTC. Amino acid sequence: CASSYGNYEQYF. V gene TRBV6-2 or TRBV6-3 combines with J gene TRBJ2-7; D is unresolved. The CDR3 loop spans 12 amino acids. Trimming pared 2 bases from V and 3 bases from J, leaving 5 bases between. Germline CDR1 is MNHEY and CDR2 is SVGEGT.

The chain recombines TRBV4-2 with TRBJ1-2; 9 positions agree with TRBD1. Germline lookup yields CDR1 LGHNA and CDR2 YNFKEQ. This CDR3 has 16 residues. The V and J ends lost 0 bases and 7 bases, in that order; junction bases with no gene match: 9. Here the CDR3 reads CASSQDRSQGAFGYTF. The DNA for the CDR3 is TGTGCCAGCAGCCAAGATCGGTCACAGGGGGCGTTTGGCTACACCTTC.

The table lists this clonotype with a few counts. This CDR3 is CASSEVTRANEQYF. CDR3 sequence (DNA): TGTGCCAGCAGTGAAGTGACTAGGGCAAACGAGCAGTACTTC. V usage is TRBV2 and J usage is TRBJ2-7; a weak D match, TRBD2 (6 bases). In germline, CDR1 is SNHLY, CDR2 FYNNEI. The CDR3 extends over 14 amino acids. V shed 1 base and J shed 5 bases, with 12 bases lying between them.

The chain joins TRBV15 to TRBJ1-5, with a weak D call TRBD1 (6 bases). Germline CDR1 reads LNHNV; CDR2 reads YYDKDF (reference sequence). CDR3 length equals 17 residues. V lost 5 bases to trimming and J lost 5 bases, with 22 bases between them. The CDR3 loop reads CATSHLVGRRGDQPQHF. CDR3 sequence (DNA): TGTGCCACCAGCCACCTAGTCGGTCGCAGGGGTGATCAGCCCCAGCATTTT. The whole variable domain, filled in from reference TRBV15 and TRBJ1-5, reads DAMVIQNPRYQVTQFGKPVTLSCSQTLNHNVMYWYQQKSSQAPKLLFHYYDKDFNNEADTPDNFQSRRPNTSFCFLDIRSPGLGDTAMYLCATSHLVGRRGDQPQHFGDGTRLSIL.

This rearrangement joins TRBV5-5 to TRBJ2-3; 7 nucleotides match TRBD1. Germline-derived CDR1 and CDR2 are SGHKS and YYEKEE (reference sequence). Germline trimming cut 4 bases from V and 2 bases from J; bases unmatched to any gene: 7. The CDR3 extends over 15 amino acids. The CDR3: CASSRVDRFTDTQYF. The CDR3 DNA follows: TGTGCCAGCAGCCGCGTGGACAGGTTCACAGATACGCAGTATTTT.

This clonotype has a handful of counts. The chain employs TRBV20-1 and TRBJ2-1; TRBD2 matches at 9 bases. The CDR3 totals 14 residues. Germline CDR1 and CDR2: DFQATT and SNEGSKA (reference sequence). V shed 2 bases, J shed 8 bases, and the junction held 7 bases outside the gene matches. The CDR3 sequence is CSARKSGRIYEQFF. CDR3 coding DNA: TGCAGTGCTAGAAAGAGCGGGAGGATCTATGAGCAGTTCTTC.

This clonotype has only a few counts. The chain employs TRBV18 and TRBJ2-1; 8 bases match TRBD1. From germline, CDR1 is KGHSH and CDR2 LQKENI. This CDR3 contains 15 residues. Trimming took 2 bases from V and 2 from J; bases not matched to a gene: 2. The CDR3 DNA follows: TGTGCCAGCTCACCAGACAGGGGACCCTACAATGAGCAGTTCTTC. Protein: CASSPDRGPYNEQFF.

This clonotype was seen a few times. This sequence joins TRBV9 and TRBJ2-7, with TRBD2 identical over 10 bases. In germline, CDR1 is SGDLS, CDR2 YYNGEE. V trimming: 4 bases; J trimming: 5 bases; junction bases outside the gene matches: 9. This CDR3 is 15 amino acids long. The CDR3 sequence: CASSPRAGGRDEQYF. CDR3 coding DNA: TGTGCCAGCAGCCCCCGAGCGGGGGGGCGCGACGAGCAGTACTTC.

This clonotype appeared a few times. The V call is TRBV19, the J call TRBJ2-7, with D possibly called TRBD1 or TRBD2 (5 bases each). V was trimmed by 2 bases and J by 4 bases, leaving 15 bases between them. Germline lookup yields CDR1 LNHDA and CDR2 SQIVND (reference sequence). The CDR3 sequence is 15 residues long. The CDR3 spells CASSINPGDPYEQYF. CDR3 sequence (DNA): TGTGCCAGTAGTATAAATCCTGGGGACCCTTACGAGCAGTACTTC.

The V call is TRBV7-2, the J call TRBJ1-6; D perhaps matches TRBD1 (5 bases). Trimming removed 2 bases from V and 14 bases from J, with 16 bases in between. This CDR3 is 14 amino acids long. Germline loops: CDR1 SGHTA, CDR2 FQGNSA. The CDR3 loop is CASSLMFGGSALHF. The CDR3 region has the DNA TGTGCCAGCAGCTTAATGTTCGGGGGTTCGGCCCTCCACTTT.

CDR3 sequence: CASSDMGDTGELFF. DNA for the CDR3: TGTGCCAGCAGCGACATGGGGGACACCGGGGAGCTGTTTTTT. The chain carries TRBV7-3 and TRBJ2-2; D assignment may be TRBD1 or TRBD2 (5 bases each). CDR1 is SGHTA and CDR2 is FQGTGA in the germline V gene. This CDR3 is built from 14 residues. Trimming stripped 5 bases from V and 3 bases from J, with 10 bases between.

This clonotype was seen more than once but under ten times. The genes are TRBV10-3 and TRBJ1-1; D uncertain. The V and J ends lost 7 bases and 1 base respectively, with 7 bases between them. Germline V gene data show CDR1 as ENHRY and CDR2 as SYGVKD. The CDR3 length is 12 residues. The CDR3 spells CAIKYGNTEAFF. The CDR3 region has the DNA TGTGCCATCAAATACGGGAACACTGAAGCTTTCTTT.